This T cell receptor beta chain derives from a study of cytomegalovirus exposure and HLA in healthy donors. On this clone itself: Its antigen is unknown.

J lost 2 bases, V lost 6 bases, and 12 bases had no gene match. The CDR3 is 16 amino acids. Germline V gene lookup returns CDR1 LNHNV and CDR2 YYDKDF (reference sequence). TCRdb's copy holds only in-frame clones and misses some; the assay was immunoSEQ multiplex PCR. The sample yields about 200,000 clones, about nine tenths seen once. The donors were members of the validation cohort comprising approximately 120 subjects, separate from the roughly 640-subject first cohort. The study's findings and limits: The study labeled 164 TCR beta chains cytomegalovirus-associated.

The clonotype was recovered from a woman under 30 in good health and CMV-seropositive. V is TRBV15 and J is TRBJ2-7; 8 bases fit TRBD2. Sequenced input: PBMCs. The CDR3 DNA reads TGTGCCACCAGTTATACCCGACTAGCGAGACCCTACGAGCAGTACTTC. Its protein is CATSYTRLARPYEQYF. Filled out from reference TRBV15 and TRBJ2-7, the complete variable domain reads DAMVIQNPRYQVTQFGKPVTLSCSQTLNHNVMYWYQQKSSQAPKLLFHYYDKDFNNEADTPDNFQSRRPNTSFCFLDIRSPGLGDTAMYLCATSYTRLARPYEQYFGPGTRLTVT.